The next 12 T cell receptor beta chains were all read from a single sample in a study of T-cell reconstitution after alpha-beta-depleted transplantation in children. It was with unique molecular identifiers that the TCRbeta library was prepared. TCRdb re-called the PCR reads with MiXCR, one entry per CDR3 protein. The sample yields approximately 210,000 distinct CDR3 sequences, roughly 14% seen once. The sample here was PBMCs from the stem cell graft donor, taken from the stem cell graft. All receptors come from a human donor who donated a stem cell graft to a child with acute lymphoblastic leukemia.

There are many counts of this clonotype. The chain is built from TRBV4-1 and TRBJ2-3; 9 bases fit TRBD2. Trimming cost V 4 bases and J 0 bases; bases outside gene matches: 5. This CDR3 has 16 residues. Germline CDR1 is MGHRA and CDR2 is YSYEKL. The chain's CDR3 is CASSRFGTSSTDTQYF. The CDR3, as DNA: TGCGCCAGCAGCCGGTTTGGGACTAGCAGCACAGATACGCAGTATTTT.

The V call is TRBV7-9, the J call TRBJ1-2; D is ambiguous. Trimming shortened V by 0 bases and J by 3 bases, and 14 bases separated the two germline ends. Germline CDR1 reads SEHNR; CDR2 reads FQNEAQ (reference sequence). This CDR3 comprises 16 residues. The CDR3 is CASSLAGSPLDYGYTF. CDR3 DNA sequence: TGTGCCAGCAGCTTAGCCGGGTCTCCGCTCGACTATGGCTACACCTTC.

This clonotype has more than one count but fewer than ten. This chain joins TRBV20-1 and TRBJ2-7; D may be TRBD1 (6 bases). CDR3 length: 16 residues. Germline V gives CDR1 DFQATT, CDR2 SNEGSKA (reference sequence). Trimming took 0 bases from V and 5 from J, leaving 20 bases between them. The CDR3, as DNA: TGCAGTGCTAGAGATGCTCGCAGGGGCGGCAGGAACGAGCAGTACTTC. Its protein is CSARDARRGGRNEQYF.

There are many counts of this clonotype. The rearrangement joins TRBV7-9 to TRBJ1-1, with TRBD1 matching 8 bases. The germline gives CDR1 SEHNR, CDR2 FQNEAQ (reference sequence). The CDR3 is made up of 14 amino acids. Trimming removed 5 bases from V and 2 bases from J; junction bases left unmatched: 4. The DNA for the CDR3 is TGTGCCAGCAGCCTGACAGGGGTAAACACTGAAGCTTTCTTT. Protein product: CASSLTGVNTEAFF.

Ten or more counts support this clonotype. The CDR3 DNA reads TGTGCCAGCAGCGCAATTGGGTTTAGTGGCTACACCTTC. Translating it yields CASSAIGFSGYTF. The chain combines TRBV7-8 with TRBJ1-2; no reliable D call. The CDR3 has 13 residues. Trimming removed 5 bases at V and 7 bases at J, with 14 bases between. Germline CDR1 and CDR2: SGHVS and FQNEAQ.

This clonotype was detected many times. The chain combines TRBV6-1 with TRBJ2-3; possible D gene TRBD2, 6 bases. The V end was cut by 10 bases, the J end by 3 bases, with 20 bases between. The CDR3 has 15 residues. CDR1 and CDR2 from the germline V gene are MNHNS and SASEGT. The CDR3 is CATQRVGGRTDTQYF. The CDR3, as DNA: TGTGCCACTCAGAGGGTGGGAGGAAGAACAGATACGCAGTATTTT.

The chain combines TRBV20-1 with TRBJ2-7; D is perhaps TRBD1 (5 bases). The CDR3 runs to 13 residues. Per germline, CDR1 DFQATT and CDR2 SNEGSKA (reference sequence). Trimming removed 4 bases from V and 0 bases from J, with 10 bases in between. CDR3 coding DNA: TGCAGTGCTAAGGGGATTAGCTCCTACGAGCAGTACTTC. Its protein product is CSAKGISSYEQYF.

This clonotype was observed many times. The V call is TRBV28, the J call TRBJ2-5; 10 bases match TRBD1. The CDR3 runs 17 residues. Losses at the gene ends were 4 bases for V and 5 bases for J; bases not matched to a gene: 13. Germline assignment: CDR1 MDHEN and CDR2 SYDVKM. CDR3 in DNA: TGTGCCAGCAGTTCAGTGTCGACAGGGGGCTCGAGGGAGACCCAGTACTTC. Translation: CASSSVSTGGSRETQYF.

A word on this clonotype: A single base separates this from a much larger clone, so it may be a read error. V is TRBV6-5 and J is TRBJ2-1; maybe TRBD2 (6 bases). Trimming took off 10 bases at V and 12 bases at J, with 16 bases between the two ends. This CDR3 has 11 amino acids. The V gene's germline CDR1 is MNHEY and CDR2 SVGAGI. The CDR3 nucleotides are TGTGCCACCTCGGGCTGGGACTGGCAGTTCTTC. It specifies CATSGWDWQFF.

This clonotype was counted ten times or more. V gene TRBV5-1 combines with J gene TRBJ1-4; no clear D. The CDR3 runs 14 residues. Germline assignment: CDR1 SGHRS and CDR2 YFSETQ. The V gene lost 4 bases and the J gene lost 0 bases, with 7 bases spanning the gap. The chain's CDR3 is CASSPVATNEKLFF. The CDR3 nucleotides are TGCGCCAGCAGCCCAGTTGCAACTAATGAAAAACTGTTTTTT.

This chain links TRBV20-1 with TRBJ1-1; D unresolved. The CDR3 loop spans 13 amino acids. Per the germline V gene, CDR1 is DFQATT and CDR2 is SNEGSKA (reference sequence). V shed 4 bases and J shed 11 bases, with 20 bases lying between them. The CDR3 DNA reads TGCAGTGCTACCACCGGCGGCTCGAGCCCCGCTTTCTTT. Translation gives CSATTGGSSPAFF.

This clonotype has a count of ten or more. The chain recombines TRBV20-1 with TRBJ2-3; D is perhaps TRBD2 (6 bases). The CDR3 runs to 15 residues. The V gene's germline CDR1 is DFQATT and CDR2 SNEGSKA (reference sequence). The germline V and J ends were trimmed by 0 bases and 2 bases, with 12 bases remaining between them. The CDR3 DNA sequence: TGCAGTGCTAGAGAGGAGGGACTCTCCACAGATACGCAGTATTTT. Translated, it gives CSAREEGLSTDTQYF.